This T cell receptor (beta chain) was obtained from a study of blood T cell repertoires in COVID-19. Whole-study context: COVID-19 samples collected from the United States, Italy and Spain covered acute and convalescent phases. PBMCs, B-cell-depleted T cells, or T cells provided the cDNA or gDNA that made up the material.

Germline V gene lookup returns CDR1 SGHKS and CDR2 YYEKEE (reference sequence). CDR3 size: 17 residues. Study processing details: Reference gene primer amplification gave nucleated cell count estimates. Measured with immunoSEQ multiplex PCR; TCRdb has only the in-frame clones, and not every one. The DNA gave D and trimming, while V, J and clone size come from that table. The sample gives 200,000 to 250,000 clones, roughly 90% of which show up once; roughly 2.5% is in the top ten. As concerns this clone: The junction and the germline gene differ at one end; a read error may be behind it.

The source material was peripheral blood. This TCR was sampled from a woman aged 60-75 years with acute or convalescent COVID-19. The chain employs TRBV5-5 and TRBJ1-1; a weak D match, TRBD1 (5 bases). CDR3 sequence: CASSLAGRGGGNIEAFF. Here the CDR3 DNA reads TGTGCCAGCAGCTTGGCCGGAAGGGGTGGGGGGAACATTGAAGCTTTCTTT.